This entry concerns a single T cell receptor beta chain. The CDR3 extends 3 residues past the end of the read, so its final part is completed from the germline J gene. The sample comes from a study of T cells in women clearing cervical HPV infection. From germline, CDR1 is GTSNPN and CDR2 SVGIG (reference sequence). The CDR3 has 14 amino acids. Trimming left V 2 bases short and J 6 bases short, with 17 bases between. Sequenced by immunoSEQ multiplex PCR; TCRdb stores in-frame clones only, minus some. This table lists about 20,000 clones. This chain uses TRBV30 with TRBJ2-7; D might be TRBD1 or TRBD2, each matching 6 bases. Sequencing input: blood buffy coat. This TCR was sampled from a woman aged 18 to 75 with a cervical HPV16 infection that either progressed to CIN3+ or cleared (not recorded which). The sequenced CDR3 bases are TGTGCCTGGAGTACGTTGGGCAGGGGAGGCGAG. It translates to CAWSTLGRGGE. Given in full, the CDR3 is CAWSTLGRGGEQYF. The variable domain in full, completed from reference TRBV30 and TRBJ2-7, reads SQTIHQWPATLVQPVGSPLSLECTVEGTSNPNLYWYRQAAGRGLQLLFYSVGIGQISSEVPQNLSASRPQDRQFILSSKKLLLSDSGFYLCAWSTLGRGGEQYFGPGTRLTVT.